This T cell receptor (beta chain) was identified in a study of control samples from healthy donors and cancer patients (dated by TCRdb to 2018 to 2020). Library creation used the immunoSEQ multiplex PCR assay. What TCRdb holds here is the immuneACCESS table cut down to in-frame rearrangements. Part of the clones is not present; checked against another copy, under half of the missing clones reflect an unresolved V gene, and the others are unexplained. The sample contains fewer than 200,000 clones, 90% to 95% of them found a single time. The biggest ten clones account for about 1.4% of the sample. A remark on this clone: Its antigen is currently not known. One base away there is no much larger clone; base qualities are not given.

Relative to germline, V is missing 6 bases and J is missing 8 bases, with 15 bases of the junction outside any gene match. CDR1 is given as KGHSH and CDR2 as LQKENI, both from the germline V gene. Taken from cysteine to phenylalanine, the CDR3 has 15 residues. Left in the record is the CDR3 DNA by itself, 45 bases read in frame from the first base. The specimen was blood. The TCR comes from a man between 25 and 39 years old in good health. The V gene is TRBV18 and the J gene is TRBJ1-2; TRBD1 lines up with 7 middle nucleotides. The DNA sequence follows: TGTGCCAGCTCCCCAGAAATCTTAGGGACAGACGGCTACACCTTC. Its translation is CASSPEILGTDGYTF. With the portions outside the CDR3 filled from the reference TRBV18 and TRBJ1-2 genes, the complete variable region becomes NAGVMQNPRHLVRRRGQEARLRCSPMKGHSHVYWYRQLPEEGLKFMVYLQKENIIDESGMPKERFSAEFPKEGPSILRIQQVVRGDSAAYFCASSPEILGTDGYTFGSGTRLTVV.